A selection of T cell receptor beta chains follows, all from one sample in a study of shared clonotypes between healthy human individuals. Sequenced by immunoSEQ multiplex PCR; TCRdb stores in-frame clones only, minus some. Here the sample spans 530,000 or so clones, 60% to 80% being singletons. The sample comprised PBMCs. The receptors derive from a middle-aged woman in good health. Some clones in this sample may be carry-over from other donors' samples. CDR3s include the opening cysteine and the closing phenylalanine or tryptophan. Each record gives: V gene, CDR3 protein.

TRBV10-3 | CAISNSGTGGQEQFF
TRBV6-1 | CASSEEWRDKNF
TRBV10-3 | CAIGPSRNNQPQHF
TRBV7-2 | CASSLVAWNTGELFF
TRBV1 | CTSSQEPGAPDTQYF
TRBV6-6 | CASSYPVWGGKNIQYF
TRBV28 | CASRPQSNYEQYF
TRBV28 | CASSPGLAGRHPYEQYF
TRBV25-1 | CASSDPKGQGENIQYF
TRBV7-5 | CASSPLGARGYTF
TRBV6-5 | CASSFRTGNYGYTF
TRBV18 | CASSPPTYGYTF
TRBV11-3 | CASSPTGSGNTIYF
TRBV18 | CASSPTSTDTQYF
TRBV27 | CATPRKYGYTF
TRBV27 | CASRPAGGADTQYF
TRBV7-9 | CASSSITGAGANVLTF